This TCR beta chain was captured in a study of CXCR3-negative and CXCR3-positive naive CD8 T cells. Study-wide results and caveats: Freshly isolated PBMCs were used in most assays, given partial CXCR3 loss after freezing.

Researchers prepared the TRB cDNA libraries using 5' RACE with UMI labels. TCRdb reworked the 5' RACE reads into one entry per CDR3 protein, no DNA. This repertoire comprises around 81,000 distinct CDR3 sequences; its ten largest clones make up 1.6%. This CDR3 comprises 18 residues. Germline CDR1 and CDR2: MNHEY and SMNVEV (reference sequence). A note on this clonotype: What it binds is not known.

Specimen: naive CXCR3- CD8+ T cells from blood. As for subset: CD45RO-CCR7+CD27+CD95- naive CD8+ T cells lacking CXCR3 (TNR3-). The chain links TRBV27 to TRBJ2-2; the TRBD2 assignment by TCRdb is unverifiable without DNA. The TCR originated in a human donor in good health. Some clones in this sample may be carry-over from other donors' samples. CDR3 protein: CASSYIAGGGYDTGELFF.